The 15 T cell receptor beta chains below all came from one sample that was sequenced in a study of blood T cell repertoires in COVID-19. The protocol was immunoSEQ multiplex PCR, while the TCRdb copy is restricted to in-frame clones and leaves out a portion. The table includes some 100,000 clones, roughly 92% detected once. The sequenced material came from peripheral blood. These receptor sequences come from a man in his forties or fifties with active COVID-19.

The chain combines TRBV19 with TRBJ1-1; 8 nucleotides match TRBD1. The CDR3 contains 15 residues. V was pared by 7 bases and J by 0 bases, with 7 bases of the junction left unmatched. Germline V CDR1 and CDR2: LNHDA, SQIVND (reference sequence). CDR3 bases: TGTGCCAGTATCCTATACAGGGGGATGAACACTGAAGCTTTCTTT. This translates into CASILYRGMNTEAFF.

V gene TRBV11-2 combines with J gene TRBJ1-5, with D unclear. Germline values: CDR1 SGHAT, CDR2 FQNNGV. This CDR3 is 17 amino acids long. With 0 bases removed from V and 2 bases from J, the gap between germline ends came to 14 bases. DNA of the CDR3: TGTGCCAGCAGCTTAGATCGCGAGGCCCGGGGCAATCAGCCCCAGCATTTT. As protein: CASSLDREARGNQPQHF.

This clone has more than one count but fewer than ten. The sample holds other DNA sequences that translate to the same CDR3. The V and J genes are TRBV5-1 and TRBJ1-1; D gene uncertain. V dropped 2 bases and J dropped 1 base, with 6 bases sitting between them. CDR1 is SGHRS, CDR2 YFSETQ, per germline. This CDR3 has 13 residues. CDR3 residues: CASSLVANTEAFF. For the CDR3, the DNA is TGCGCCAGCAGCTTAGTGGCGAACACTGAAGCTTTCTTT.

This clone was observed a handful of times. The rearrangement joins TRBV12-3 or TRBV12-4 to TRBJ1-1; 8 nucleotides align to TRBD1. J was trimmed by 7 bases and V by 5 bases; bases with no gene match: 6. The CDR3 has 13 amino acids. In nucleotides, the CDR3 is TGTGCCAGCAGTCCTGGACAGGGTTATGAAGCTTTCTTT. As protein: CASSPGQGYEAFF.

The chain links TRBV30 to TRBJ1-5; 7 nucleotides agree with TRBD1. Germline loops: CDR1 GTSNPN, CDR2 SVGIG (reference sequence). J gave up 12 bases and V 5 bases, and 7 bases lay outside the gene matches. CDR3 length: 11 amino acids. The CDR3 loop reads CAWGGTESQHF. As DNA, the CDR3 is TGTGCCTGGGGTGGGACAGAGAGCCAGCATTTT.

The chain carries TRBV28 and TRBJ2-1; 7 nucleotides match TRBD2. CDR3 length equals 14 residues. Germline V gene lookup returns CDR1 MDHEN and CDR2 SYDVKM. V gave up 6 bases and J gave up 5 bases; unmatched junction bases: 7. This CDR3 reads CASSPGTTNNEQFF. As DNA, the CDR3 is TGTGCCAGCAGCCCGGGGACTACAAACAATGAGCAGTTCTTC.

Only one count was recorded for this clone. CDR3 loop: CSARDNEQFF. CDR3 DNA sequence: TGCAGTGCTCGCGACAATGAGCAGTTCTTC. The rearrangement uses TRBV20-1 and TRBJ2-1; D not resolved. In germline, CDR1 is DFQATT, CDR2 SNEGSKA (reference sequence). V was cut by 5 bases and J by 5 bases, with 4 bases left in between. The CDR3 runs 10 residues.

V is TRBV10-3 and J is TRBJ2-1; 9 bases are shared with TRBD2. Germline values: CDR1 ENHRY, CDR2 SYGVKD. The V and J ends lost 2 bases and 7 bases, in that order; junction bases with no gene match: 9. The CDR3 has 16 amino acids. The CDR3 coding sequence is TGTGCCATCAGTGAGCGGCGGGAGGGCCCCAGAAATGAGCAGTTCTTC. Its protein product is CAISERREGPRNEQFF.

CDR3 sequence: CASSVAGRDTTEAFF. CDR3 nucleotides: TGTGCCAGCAGCGTAGCCGGCAGGGACACCACTGAAGCTTTCTTT. V is TRBV9 and J is TRBJ1-1, with D possibly matching TRBD1 (6 bases). Germline values: CDR1 SGDLS, CDR2 YYNGEE. The germline V and J ends were trimmed by 0 bases and 4 bases, with 13 bases remaining between them. This CDR3 has 15 amino acids. Based on the CDR3 plus reference TRBV9 and TRBJ1-1, the full variable domain is DSGVTQTPKHLITATGQRVTLRCSPRSGDLSVYWYQQSLDQGLQFLIQYYNGEERAKGNILERFSAQQFPDLHSELNLSSLELGDSALYFCASSVAGRDTTEAFFGQGTRLTVV.

V gene TRBV11-2 combines with J gene TRBJ2-4; 8 bases are shared with TRBD2. This CDR3 contains 15 residues. Per the germline V gene, CDR1 is SGHAT and CDR2 is FQNNGV. V shed 1 base, J shed 4 bases, and the junction held 3 bases outside the gene matches. The CDR3 region has the DNA TGTGCCAGCAGCTTAGGTTCTAGCGGGAAAAACATTCAGTACTTC. Protein: CASSLGSSGKNIQYF.

This CDR3 reads CAISEGRQDEGYGYTF. As DNA, the CDR3 is TGTGCCATCAGTGAGGGCCGACAGGACGAAGGCTATGGCTACACCTTC. The chain is built from TRBV10-3 and TRBJ1-2, with D perhaps TRBD1 (6 bases). This CDR3 has 16 amino acids. The ends were cut back, 2 bases at V and 4 bases at J, with 17 bases in the middle. Germline V gene data show CDR1 as ENHRY and CDR2 as SYGVKD.

V gene TRBV4-1 combines with J gene TRBJ2-7, with 14 bases aligning to TRBD2. Germline assignment: CDR1 MGHRA and CDR2 YSYEKL. V was clipped by 1 base and J by 5 bases; unmatched bases: 16. This CDR3 comprises 20 residues. The DNA for the CDR3 is TGCGCCAGCAGCCAAGCAACCGAAGGACTAGCGGGAGGCGAACTCGACGAGCAGTACTTC. This sequence encodes CASSQATEGLAGGELDEQYF.

The chain links TRBV6-6 to TRBJ2-7; 9 bases are shared with TRBD1. The J segment lost 0 bases and the V segment lost 4 bases, leaving 4 bases of the junction unmatched. The CDR3 contains 15 residues. Germline V lookup: CDR1 MNHNY, CDR2 SVGAGI (reference sequence). The CDR3 DNA is TGTGCCAGCAGTTCCCCGGGACAGGGCTCCTACGAGCAGTACTTC. It specifies CASSSPGQGSYEQYF.

V usage is TRBV5-5 and J usage is TRBJ1-2, with D tentatively TRBD1 (6 bases). The CDR3 sequence is 15 residues long. V lost 4 bases to trimming and J lost 4 bases, with 17 bases between them. Germline V gives CDR1 SGHKS, CDR2 YYEKEE (reference sequence). Here the CDR3 DNA reads TGTGCCAGCAGCGTTGGGACAATAAGGGGCTATGGCTACACCTTC. This codes for CASSVGTIRGYGYTF. Looking up the rest from reference TRBV5-5 and TRBJ1-2 gives the full variable domain: DAGVTQSPTHLIKTRGQQVTLRCSPISGHKSVSWYQQVLGQGPQFIFQYYEKEERGRGNFPDRFSARQFPNYSSELNVNALLLGDSALYLCASSVGTIRGYGYTFGSGTRLTVV.

The chain recombines TRBV19 with TRBJ1-4; D uncertain. This CDR3 has 17 residues. Trimming shortened V by 4 bases and J by 6 bases, and 21 bases separated the two germline ends. The germline V gene encodes CDR1 LNHDA and CDR2 SQIVND (reference sequence). The CDR3 protein is CASSTSARPFSHEKLFF. CDR3 nucleotide sequence: TGTGCCAGTAGTACAAGCGCCCGACCTTTTTCCCATGAAAAACTGTTTTTT.